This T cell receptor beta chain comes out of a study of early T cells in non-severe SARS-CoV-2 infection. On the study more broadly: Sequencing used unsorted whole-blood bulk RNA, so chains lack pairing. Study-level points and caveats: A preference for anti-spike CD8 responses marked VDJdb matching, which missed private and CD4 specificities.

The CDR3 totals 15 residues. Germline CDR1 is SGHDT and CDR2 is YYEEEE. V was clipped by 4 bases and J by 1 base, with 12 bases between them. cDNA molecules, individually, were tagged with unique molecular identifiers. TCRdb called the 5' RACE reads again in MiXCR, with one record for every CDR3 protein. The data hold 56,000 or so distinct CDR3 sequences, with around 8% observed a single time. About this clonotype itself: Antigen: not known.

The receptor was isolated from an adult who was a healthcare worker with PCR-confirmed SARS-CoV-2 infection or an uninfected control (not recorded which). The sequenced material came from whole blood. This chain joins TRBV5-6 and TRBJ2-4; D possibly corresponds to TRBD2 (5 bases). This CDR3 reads CASSAASGAKNIQYF. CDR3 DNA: TGTGCCAGCAGCGCTGCCTCGGGGGCCAAAAACATTCAGTACTTC.